This is a list of T cell receptor beta chains from one sample in a study of cytomegalovirus exposure and HLA in healthy donors. Repertoires were generated with immunoSEQ multiplex PCR, while TCRdb's copy carries only in-frame clones and drops some. The sample contains 150,000 to 200,000 clones, 80% to 90% of which appear only once. The specimen was PBMCs. The receptors stem from a woman aged 25-40 years in good health and CMV-seropositive. Each CDR3 is given with its conserved first and last residue. Fields, in order: clone size, J gene, D gene, V gene, CDR3 DNA, CDR3 protein. The D gene is left open where the match is weak. Clone size appears in some rows only: once, few, many, or a class for an expanded clone.

size: -
J: TRBJ2-1
D: -
V: TRBV7-9
DNA: TGTGCCAGCAGCTCCCCCTTAGAGGAGCAGTTCTTC
CDR3: CASSSPLEEQFF

size: -
J: TRBJ1-1
D: -
V: TRBV28
DNA: TGTGCCAGCAGTTTCCACCGTATGAGTACTGAAGCTTTCTTT
CDR3: CASSFHRMSTEAFF

size: once
J: TRBJ2-1
D: TRBD2
V: TRBV4-2
DNA: TGTGCCAGCAGCCGGGAACTGGGACTAGCGGGAGAGGAGAAGAACAATGAGCAGTTCTTC
CDR3: CASSRELGLAGEEKNNEQFF

size: -
J: TRBJ2-1
D: TRBD2
V: TRBV10-3
DNA: TGTGCCGCTCTAGCGGGGGGGAACAATGAGCAGTTCTTC
CDR3: CAALAGGNNEQFF

size: -
J: TRBJ2-7
D: TRBD1
V: TRBV5-6
DNA: TGTGCCAGCAGCTTGGTCGCGATGCTAGGGGGCTCGAACGAGCAGTACTTC
CDR3: CASSLVAMLGGSNEQYF

size: -
J: TRBJ1-1
D: -
V: TRBV15
DNA: TGTGCCACCAGCAGAGGCAGGGATACTGAAGCTTTCTTT
CDR3: CATSRGRDTEAFF

size: once
J: TRBJ1-3
D: -
V: TRBV6-5
DNA: TGTGCCAGCAGTCCCCTCACAGCCTCTGGAAACACCATATATTTT
CDR3: CASSPLTASGNTIYF

size: -
J: TRBJ2-2
D: TRBD2
V: TRBV5-5
DNA: TGTGCCAGCAGAGCAGGGCTAGCGGGAGGGTTCAGGACCGGGGAGCTGTTTTTT
CDR3: CASRAGLAGGFRTGELFF

size: once
J: TRBJ1-5
D: TRBD1
V: TRBV6-6
DNA: TGTGCCAGCAGTAATCGACAGGGAAAATATCCCCAGCATTTT
CDR3: CASSNRQGKYPQHF

size: -
J: TRBJ1-2
D: -
V: TRBV6-1
DNA: TGTGCCAGCAGTGAACAGGGGAAAGACTATGGCTACACCTTC
CDR3: CASSEQGKDYGYTF

size: once
J: TRBJ2-3
D: -
V: TRBV25-1
DNA: TGTGCCAGCCAAATTCCCGGAGGAACAGATACGCAGTATTTT
CDR3: CASQIPGGTDTQYF

size: -
J: TRBJ2-1
D: TRBD2
V: TRBV9
DNA: TGTGCCAGCAGCGTAGGCTCTAGCGGACTCTACAATGAGCAGTTCTTC
CDR3: CASSVGSSGLYNEQFF

size: -
J: TRBJ2-7
D: -
V: TRBV4-2
DNA: TGTGCCAGCAGCCAAGAACCGGACACCTACGAGCAGTACTTC
CDR3: CASSQEPDTYEQYF

size: -
J: TRBJ2-5
D: TRBD1
V: TRBV27
DNA: TGTGCCAGCAGTTCAGGGGGAAGAGAGACCCAGTACTTC
CDR3: CASSSGGRETQYF

size: -
J: TRBJ1-1
D: TRBD1
V: TRBV6-1
DNA: TGTGCCAGCGAGGGACAGAGATCAACTGAAGCTTTCTTT
CDR3: CASEGQRSTEAFF

size: -
J: TRBJ1-4
D: TRBD1
V: TRBV4-1
DNA: TGCGCCAGCAGCCAATCGGGACAGACGAATGAAAAACTGTTTTTT
CDR3: CASSQSGQTNEKLFF

size: -
J: TRBJ2-1
D: TRBD1
V: TRBV5-4
DNA: TGTGCCAGCAGCTTGGCCGGGACAGGGAACAATGAGCAGTTCTTC
CDR3: CASSLAGTGNNEQFF

size: -
J: TRBJ2-6
D: -
V: TRBV6-1
DNA: TGTGCCAGCAGTGAAGTCGGGGAATCTGGGGCCAACGTCCTGACTTTC
CDR3: CASSEVGESGANVLTF

size: few
J: TRBJ1-2
D: -
V: TRBV29-1
DNA: TGCAGCGTTGAAGGGGCAGGGATGGGTGGCTACACCTTC
CDR3: CSVEGAGMGGYTF

size: -
J: TRBJ1-4
D: -
V: TRBV6-1
DNA: TGTGCCAGCAGCTCCACGAGGCGGATGTTTTTT
CDR3: CASSSTRRMFF

size: many
J: TRBJ2-7
D: -
V: TRBV27
DNA: TGTGCCAGCGCTTTAACCAGTGCTAGTTACGAGCAGTACTTC
CDR3: CASALTSASYEQYF

size: once
J: TRBJ2-2
D: TRBD2
V: TRBV11-1
DNA: TGTGCCAGCAGCTTAAGTAGCGGGAGGACCGGGGAGCTGTTTTTT
CDR3: CASSLSSGRTGELFF

size: -
J: TRBJ1-1
D: -
V: TRBV28
DNA: TGTGCCACAGTATCGGGGGGCCTAGGCACTGAAGCTTTCTTT
CDR3: CATVSGGLGTEAFF

size: -
J: TRBJ1-2
D: -
V: TRBV2
DNA: TGTGCCAGCAGAAGCGGGCCCTCCTATGGCTACACCTTC
CDR3: CASRSGPSYGYTF

size: -
J: TRBJ2-7
D: TRBD2
V: TRBV5-4
DNA: TGTGCCAGCAGCTTGGATCTAGCGGGTTACGAGCAGTACTTC
CDR3: CASSLDLAGYEQYF

size: -
J: TRBJ1-1
D: -
V: TRBV28
DNA: TGTGCCAGTATCCGGGAATCTGGCACTGAAGCTTTCTTT
CDR3: CASIRESGTEAFF

size: -
J: TRBJ1-2
D: -
V: TRBV5-1
DNA: TGCGCCAGCAGCTCGTCGGGGGGGATTAACTATGGCTACACCTTC
CDR3: CASSSSGGINYGYTF

size: -
J: TRBJ2-1
D: -
V: TRBV5-8
DNA: TGTGCCAGCAACCAATTAGCCTACAATGAGCAGTTCTTC
CDR3: CASNQLAYNEQFF

size: -
J: TRBJ1-1
D: -
V: TRBV7-2
DNA: TGTGCCAGCAGCCTACGAGAGGGCGCCGAAGCTTTCTTT
CDR3: CASSLREGAEAFF

size: -
J: TRBJ2-3
D: TRBD1
V: TRBV7-2
DNA: TGTGCCAGCAGCCCGAACACCGGGACAGGGAGAGATACGCAGTATTTT
CDR3: CASSPNTGTGRDTQYF

size: -
J: TRBJ2-1
D: -
V: TRBV5-4
DNA: TGTGCCAGCAGCATCCGACTAGGTGGTGACAATGAGCAGTTCTTC
CDR3: CASSIRLGGDNEQFF

size: -
J: TRBJ2-1
D: TRBD2
V: TRBV15
DNA: TGTGCCACCAGCAGAGGACTAGCGGCTGACAATGAGCAGTTCTTC
CDR3: CATSRGLAADNEQFF

size: -
J: TRBJ1-5
D: TRBD1
V: TRBV19
DNA: TGTGCCAGTAGACGGAGCCCGGGACAGGGGCATCAGCCCCAGCATTTT
CDR3: CASRRSPGQGHQPQHF